This T cell receptor (beta chain) was recovered during a study of T-cell reconstitution after alpha-beta-depleted transplantation in children. This clonotype has only a few counts. Its antigen is unknown. The library targeted TCRbeta and was prepared with unique molecular identifiers. TCRdb itself ran the PCR reads through MiXCR, one entry per CDR3 protein. This sample has hundreds of thousands of distinct CDR3 sequences; approximately 14% occur once, and the top ten carry around 0.76%. Whole-study findings and limits: The authors attributed T-cell counts and diversity one year after transplant mostly to newly produced T cells. For some patients, TCRbeta diversity was high at day 60 because of recipient T cells and thymic progenitors that survived. Expanded graft clones numbering several hundred reportedly gave rise to alpha-beta T cells about two months after transplant.

V gave up 0 bases and J gave up 0 bases, with 31 bases separating them. This CDR3 has 23 residues. The V gene's germline CDR1 is SGHRS and CDR2 YFSETQ. This TCR derives from a girl aged 2 to 9 with congenital amegakaryocytic thrombocytopenia, due to receive a stem cell transplant. The source material was PBMCs, sampled before TCRalphabeta/CD19-depleted stem cell transplant. This chain connects TRBV5-1 to TRBJ1-5; D call uncertain. CDR3 in amino acids: CASSLVMSSSLFDQKDSNQPQHF. CDR3 nucleotides: TGCGCCAGCAGCTTGGTTATGTCATCCTCCTTGTTCGACCAGAAGGATAGCAATCAGCCCCAGCATTTT.